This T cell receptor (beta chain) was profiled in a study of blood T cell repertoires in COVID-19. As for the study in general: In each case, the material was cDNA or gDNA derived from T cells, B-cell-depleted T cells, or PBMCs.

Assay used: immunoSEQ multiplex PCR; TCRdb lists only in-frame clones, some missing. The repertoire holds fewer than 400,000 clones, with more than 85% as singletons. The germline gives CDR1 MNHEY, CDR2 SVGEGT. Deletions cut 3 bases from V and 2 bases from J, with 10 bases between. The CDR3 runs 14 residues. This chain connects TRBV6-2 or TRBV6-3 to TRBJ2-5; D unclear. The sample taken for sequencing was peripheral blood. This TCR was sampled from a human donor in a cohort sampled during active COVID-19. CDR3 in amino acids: CASSYREKQETQYF. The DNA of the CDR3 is TGTGCCAGCAGTTATCGTGAGAAGCAAGAGACCCAGTACTTC.